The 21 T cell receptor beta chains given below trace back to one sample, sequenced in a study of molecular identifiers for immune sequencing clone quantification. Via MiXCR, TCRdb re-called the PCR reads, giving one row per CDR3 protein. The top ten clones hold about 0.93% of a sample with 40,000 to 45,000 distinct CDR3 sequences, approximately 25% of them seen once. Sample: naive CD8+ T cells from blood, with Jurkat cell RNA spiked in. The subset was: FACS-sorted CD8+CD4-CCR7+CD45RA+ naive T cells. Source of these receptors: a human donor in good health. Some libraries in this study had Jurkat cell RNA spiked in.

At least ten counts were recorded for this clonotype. CDR3: CASSPGLATYEQYF. CDR3 DNA: TGTGCCAGCAGTCCGGGACTAGCTACCTACGAGCAGTACTTC. The chain employs TRBV27 and TRBJ2-7, with 9 bases matching TRBD2. The trim removed 5 bases at V and 2 bases at J, leaving 4 bases unmatched. CDR3 length: 14 residues. Germline CDR1 is MNHEY and CDR2 is SMNVEV (reference sequence).

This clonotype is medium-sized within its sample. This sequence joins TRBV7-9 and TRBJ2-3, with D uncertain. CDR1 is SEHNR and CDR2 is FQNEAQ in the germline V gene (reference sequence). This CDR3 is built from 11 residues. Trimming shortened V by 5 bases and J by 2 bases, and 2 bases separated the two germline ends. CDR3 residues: CASSHTDTQYF. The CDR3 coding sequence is TGTGCCAGCAGCCACACAGATACGCAGTATTTT. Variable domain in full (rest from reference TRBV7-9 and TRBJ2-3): DTGVSQNPRHKITKRGQNVTFRCDPISEHNRLYWYRQTLGQGPEFLTYFQNEAQLEKSRLLSDRFSAERPKGSFSTLEIQRTEQGDSAMYLCASSHTDTQYFGPGTRLTVL.

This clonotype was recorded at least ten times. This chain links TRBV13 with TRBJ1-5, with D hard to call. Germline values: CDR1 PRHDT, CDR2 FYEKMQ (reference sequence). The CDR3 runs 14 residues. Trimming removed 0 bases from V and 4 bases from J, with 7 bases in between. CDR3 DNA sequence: TGTGCCAGCAGCTTAGGTGCTCGGAATCAGCCCCAGCATTTT. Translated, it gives CASSLGARNQPQHF.

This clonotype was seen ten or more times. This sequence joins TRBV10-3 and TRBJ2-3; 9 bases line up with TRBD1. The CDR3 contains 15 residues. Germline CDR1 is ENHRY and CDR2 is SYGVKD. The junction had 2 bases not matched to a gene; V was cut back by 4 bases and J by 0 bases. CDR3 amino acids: CAISGDRGSTDTQYF. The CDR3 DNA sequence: TGTGCCATCAGTGGTGACAGGGGGAGCACAGATACGCAGTATTTT.

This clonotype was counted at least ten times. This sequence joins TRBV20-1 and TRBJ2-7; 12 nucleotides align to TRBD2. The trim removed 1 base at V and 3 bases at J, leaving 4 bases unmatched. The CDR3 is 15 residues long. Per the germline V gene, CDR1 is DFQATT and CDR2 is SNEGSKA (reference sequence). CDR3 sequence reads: CSARGGLAGSYEQYF. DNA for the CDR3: TGCAGTGCTAGAGGAGGACTAGCGGGGAGCTACGAGCAGTACTTC.

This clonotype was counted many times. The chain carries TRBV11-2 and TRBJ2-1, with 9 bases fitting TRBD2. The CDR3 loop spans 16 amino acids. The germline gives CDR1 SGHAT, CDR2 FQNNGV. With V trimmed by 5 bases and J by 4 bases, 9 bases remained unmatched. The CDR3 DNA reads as TGTGCCAGCAGCCCCGGGCGGGGGGGTTCTTACAATGAGCAGTTCTTC. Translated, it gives CASSPGRGGSYNEQFF.

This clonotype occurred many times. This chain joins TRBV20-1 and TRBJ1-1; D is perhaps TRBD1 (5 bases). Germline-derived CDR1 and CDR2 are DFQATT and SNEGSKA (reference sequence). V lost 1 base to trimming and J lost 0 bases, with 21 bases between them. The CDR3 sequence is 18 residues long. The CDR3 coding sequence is TGCAGTGCTAGAGTTACCGGGGCCTCACCTCTAATGAACACTGAAGCTTTCTTT. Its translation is CSARVTGASPLMNTEAFF.

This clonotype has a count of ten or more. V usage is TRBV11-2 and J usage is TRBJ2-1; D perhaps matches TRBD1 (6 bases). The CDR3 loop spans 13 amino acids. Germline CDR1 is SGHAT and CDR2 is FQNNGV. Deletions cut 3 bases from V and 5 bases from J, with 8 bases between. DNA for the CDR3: TGTGCCAGCAGCTTTCAGGGGAACAATGAGCAGTTCTTC. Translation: CASSFQGNNEQFF. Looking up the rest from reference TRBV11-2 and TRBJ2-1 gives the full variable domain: EAGVAQSPRYKIIEKRQSVAFWCNPISGHATLYWYQQILGQGPKLLIQFQNNGVVDDSQLPKDRFSAERLKGVDSTLKIQPAKLEDSAVYLCASSFQGNNEQFFGPGTRLTVL.

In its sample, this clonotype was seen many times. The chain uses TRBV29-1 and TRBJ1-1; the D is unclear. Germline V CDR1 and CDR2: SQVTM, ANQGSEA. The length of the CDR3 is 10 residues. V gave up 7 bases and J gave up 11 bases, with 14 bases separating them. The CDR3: CSALAEQAFF. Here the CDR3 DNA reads TGCAGCGCCCTAGCGGAACAGGCTTTCTTT. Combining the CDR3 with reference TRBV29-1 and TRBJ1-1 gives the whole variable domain SAVISQKPSRDICQRGTSLTIQCQVDSQVTMMFWYRQQPGQSLTLIATANQGSEATYESGFVIDKFPISRPNLTFSTLTVSNMSPEDSSIYLCSALAEQAFFGQGTRLTVV.

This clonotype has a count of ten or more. DNA of the CDR3: TGTGCCAGCGGACAGTATTCACCCCTCCACTTT. Encoded protein: CASGQYSPLHF. The genes are TRBV19 and TRBJ1-6, with D tentatively TRBD1 (6 bases). Germline V gene lookup returns CDR1 LNHDA and CDR2 SQIVND (reference sequence). V was trimmed by 9 bases and J by 8 bases, leaving 8 bases between them. This CDR3 is 11 amino acids long.

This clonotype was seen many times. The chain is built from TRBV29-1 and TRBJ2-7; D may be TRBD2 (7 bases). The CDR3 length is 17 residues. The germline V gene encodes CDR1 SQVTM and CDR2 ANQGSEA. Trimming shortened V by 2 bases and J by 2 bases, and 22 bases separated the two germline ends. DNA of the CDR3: TGCAGCGTTGAACAGGGGTTGGGGTTAGCGGGCGCCTACGAGCAGTACTTC. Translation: CSVEQGLGLAGAYEQYF.

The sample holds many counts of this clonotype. The CDR3: CATGTGVDEQYF. The CDR3, as DNA: TGTGCCACCGGGACAGGGGTCGACGAGCAGTACTTC. The chain is built from TRBV19 and TRBJ2-7; 10 bases are shared with TRBD1. Per germline, CDR1 LNHDA and CDR2 SQIVND (reference sequence). The CDR3 has 12 amino acids. With V trimmed by 10 bases and J by 5 bases, 5 bases remained unmatched.

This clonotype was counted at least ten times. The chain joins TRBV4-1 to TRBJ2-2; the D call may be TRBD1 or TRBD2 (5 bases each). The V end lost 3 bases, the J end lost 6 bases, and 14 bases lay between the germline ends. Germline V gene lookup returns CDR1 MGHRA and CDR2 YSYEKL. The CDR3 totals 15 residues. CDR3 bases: TGCGCCAGCAGCCAGGATCCCTTGGGGGCCGGGGAGCTGTTTTTT. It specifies CASSQDPLGAGELFF.

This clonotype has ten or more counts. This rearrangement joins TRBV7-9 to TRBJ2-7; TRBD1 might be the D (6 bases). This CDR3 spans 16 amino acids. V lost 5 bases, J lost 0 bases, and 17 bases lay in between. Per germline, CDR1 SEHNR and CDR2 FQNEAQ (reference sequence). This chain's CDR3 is CASSLRTVPNSYEQYF. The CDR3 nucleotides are TGTGCCAGCAGCCTGAGGACAGTCCCAAACTCCTACGAGCAGTACTTC.

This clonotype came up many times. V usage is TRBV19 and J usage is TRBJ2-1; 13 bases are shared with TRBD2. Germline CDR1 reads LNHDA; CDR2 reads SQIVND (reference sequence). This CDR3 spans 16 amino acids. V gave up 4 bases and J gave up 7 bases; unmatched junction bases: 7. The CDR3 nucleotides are TGTGCCAGTAGTACCACTAGCGGGGGGGGACTGAATGAGCAGTTCTTC. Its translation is CASSTTSGGGLNEQFF.

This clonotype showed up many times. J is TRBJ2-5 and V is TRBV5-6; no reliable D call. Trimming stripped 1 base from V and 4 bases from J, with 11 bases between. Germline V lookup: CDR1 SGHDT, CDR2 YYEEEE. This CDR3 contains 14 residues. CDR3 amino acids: CASSLLTGRETQYF. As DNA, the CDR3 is TGTGCCAGCAGCTTGTTAACCGGTCGAGAGACCCAGTACTTC.

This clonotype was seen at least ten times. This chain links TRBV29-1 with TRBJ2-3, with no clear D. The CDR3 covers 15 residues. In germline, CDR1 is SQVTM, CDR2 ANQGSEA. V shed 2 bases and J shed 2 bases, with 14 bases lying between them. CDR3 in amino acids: CSVEMGWGHTDTQYF. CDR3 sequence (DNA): TGCAGCGTTGAAATGGGGTGGGGTCACACAGATACGCAGTATTTT.

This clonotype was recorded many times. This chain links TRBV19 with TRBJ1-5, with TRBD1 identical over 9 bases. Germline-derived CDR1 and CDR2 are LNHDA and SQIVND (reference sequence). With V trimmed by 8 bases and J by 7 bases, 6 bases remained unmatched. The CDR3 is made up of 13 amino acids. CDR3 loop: CASEDRGGQPQHF. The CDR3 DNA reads TGTGCCAGTGAGGACAGGGGAGGGCAGCCCCAGCATTTT.

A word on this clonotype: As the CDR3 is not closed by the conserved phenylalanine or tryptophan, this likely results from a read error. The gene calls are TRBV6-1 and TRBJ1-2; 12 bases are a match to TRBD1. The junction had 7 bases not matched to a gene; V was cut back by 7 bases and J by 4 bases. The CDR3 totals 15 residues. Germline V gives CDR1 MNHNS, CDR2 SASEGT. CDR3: CASKGTGGEVYGYTS. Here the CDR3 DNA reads TGTGCCAGCAAAGGGACAGGGGGCGAGGTCTATGGCTACACCTCC.

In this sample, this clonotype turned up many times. CDR3 DNA sequence: TGCGCCAGCAGTGAGTCTGCCAGTCTGAATCAGCCCCAGCATTTT. Translating gives CASSESASLNQPQHF. This sequence joins TRBV10-2 and TRBJ1-5; D not resolved. The V gene's germline CDR1 is WSHSY and CDR2 SAAADI. The CDR3 has 15 amino acids. Trimming removed 0 bases from V and 4 bases from J, with 10 bases in between.

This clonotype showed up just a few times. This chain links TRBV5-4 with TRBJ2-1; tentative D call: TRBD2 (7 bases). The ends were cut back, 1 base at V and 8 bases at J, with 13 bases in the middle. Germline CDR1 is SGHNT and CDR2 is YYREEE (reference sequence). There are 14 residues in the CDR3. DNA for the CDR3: TGTGCCAGCAGCTTGTGGGGGGGCGTGGATGAGCAGTTCTTC. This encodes CASSLWGGVDEQFF.